This T cell receptor beta chain was sequenced for a study of glioma-infiltrating T cells after dendritic cell vaccination. Study details: Patients had newly diagnosed or recurrent glioblastoma and received dendritic cell vaccines.

No glioblastoma patient carried an isocitrate dehydrogenase mutation. Produced via immunoSEQ multiplex PCR; TCRdb's table is partial and in-frame only. The sample holds tens of thousands of clones, over 75% seen once. The CDR3 is 13 residues long. Trimming took off 4 bases at V and 6 bases at J, with 9 bases between the two ends. Germline assignment: CDR1 SGHDN and CDR2 FVKESK. The sequence was obtained from a human donor with glioblastoma. V and J are TRBV14 and TRBJ2-2, with unresolved D. The sample was blood, taken before dendritic cell vaccination. CDR3 coding DNA: TGTGCCAGCAGCCGAAGTTGGCCCGGGGAGCTGTTTTTT. This translates into CASSRSWPGELFF.